Each of the 10 T cell receptor beta chains below was sequenced from the same sample in a study of T-cell memory formation after mild COVID-19. TCRdb recomputed calls from the 5' RACE reads with MiXCR, one row per CDR3 protein. The sample shows about 150,000 distinct CDR3 sequences, more than 12% of them seen only once. Sequencing input: PBMCs or a T cell subset sorted from them (not recorded which). These receptors came from an adult woman who had mild COVID-19 (a few samples of this study predate the infection). Cell type and time point are not known.

The V and J genes are TRBV27 and TRBJ1-2; D is perhaps TRBD1 (5 bases). The V gene lost 5 bases and the J gene lost 4 bases, with 14 bases spanning the gap. The CDR3 extends over 14 amino acids. CDR1 MNHEY and CDR2 SMNVEV come from the germline V gene (reference sequence). CDR3 in amino acids: CASSVTGGLYGYTF. CDR3 sequence (DNA): TGTGCCAGCAGTGTAACGGGGGGTCTCTATGGCTACACCTTC.

This rearrangement joins TRBV6-5 to TRBJ1-3; D is ambiguous. V lost 10 bases to trimming and J lost 0 bases, with 7 bases between them. The germline V gene encodes CDR1 MNHEY and CDR2 SVGAGI. This CDR3 has 12 residues. For the CDR3, the DNA is TGTGCCACCATTAGCTCTGGAAACACCATATATTTT. Translated: CATISSGNTIYF.

The chain has TRBV19 and TRBJ1-5, with 8 bases lining up with TRBD1. From germline, CDR1 is LNHDA and CDR2 SQIVND (reference sequence). V trimming: 6 bases; J trimming: 5 bases; junction bases outside the gene matches: 9. This CDR3 is built from 15 residues. CDR3: CASSLDRDRHQPQHF. CDR3 coding DNA: TGTGCCAGTAGCTTAGACAGGGACAGGCATCAGCCCCAGCATTTT.

This clonotype has more than one count but fewer than ten. The chain couples TRBV5-1 to TRBJ1-2, with TRBD1 as a possible D gene (5 bases). The CDR3 length is 18 residues. Germline V gene sequence: CDR1 SGHRS, CDR2 YFSETQ. Between the trimmed V and J ends, which lost 0 bases and 1 base, there was a span of 19 bases. The CDR3, as DNA: TGCGCCAGCAGCTTGGTAGCGGGACTCAATAAGGATAACTATGGCTACACCTTC. Translation gives CASSLVAGLNKDNYGYTF.

The V and J genes are TRBV3-1 and TRBJ1-1, with 7 bases fitting TRBD1. The CDR3 contains 15 residues. The J segment lost 5 bases and the V segment lost 0 bases, leaving 6 bases of the junction unmatched. Germline loops: CDR1 LGHDT, CDR2 YNNKEL (reference sequence). CDR3 DNA: TGTGCCAGCAGCCAAGACACTGGGACAGTTACTGAAGCTTTCTTT. As protein: CASSQDTGTVTEAFF. The whole variable domain, filled in from reference TRBV3-1 and TRBJ1-1, reads DTAVSQTPKYLVTQMGNDKSIKCEQNLGHDTMYWYKQDSKKFLKIMFSYNNKELIINETVPNRFSPKSPDKAHLNLHINSLELGDSAVYFCASSQDTGTVTEAFFGQGTRLTVV.

This clonotype turned up a few times. This chain uses TRBV7-9 with TRBJ2-1, with TRBD2 identical over 15 bases. Unmatched junction bases numbered 4, after V lost 2 bases and J lost 5 bases. There are 17 residues in the CDR3. CDR1 SEHNR and CDR2 FQNEAQ come from the germline V gene (reference sequence). CDR3 sequence: CASSLYGTSGRNNEQFF. CDR3 bases: TGTGCCAGCAGCTTATACGGGACTAGCGGGAGGAACAATGAGCAGTTCTTC.

J is TRBJ2-7 and V is TRBV12-3 or TRBV12-4, with D perhaps given as TRBD1 or TRBD2 (5 bases each). The CDR3 consists of 14 residues. Trimming removed 6 bases at V and 7 bases at J, with 19 bases between. CDR3: CASSLTWDAWEQYF. In nucleotides, the CDR3 is TGTGCCAGCAGCCTTACCTGGGACGCTTGGGAGCAGTACTTC.

This clonotype occurred a few times. J is TRBJ2-3 and V is TRBV7-9; TRBD1 might be the D (6 bases). There are 15 residues in the CDR3. V was shortened by 5 bases and J by 2 bases, with 14 bases between the two germline ends. Germline values: CDR1 SEHNR, CDR2 FQNEAQ (reference sequence). CDR3 amino acids: CASSPSTGNTDTQYF. For the CDR3, the DNA is TGTGCCAGCAGCCCTTCGACAGGAAACACAGATACGCAGTATTTT.

This chain connects TRBV7-6 to TRBJ2-3, with 8 nucleotides matching TRBD1. V was pared by 4 bases and J by 5 bases, with 8 bases of the junction left unmatched. This CDR3 spans 15 amino acids. Germline values: CDR1 SGHVS, CDR2 FNYEAQ. The CDR3 nucleotides read TGTGCCAGCAGCTCACTGACAGGGGAAGGAGATACGCAGTATTTT. Protein product: CASSSLTGEGDTQYF.

This clonotype occurred many times. V is TRBV9 and J is TRBJ2-5, with 8 positions matching TRBD2. Trimming removed 0 bases from V and 7 bases from J; junction bases left unmatched: 2. Germline CDR1 SGDLS, CDR2 YYNGEE. This CDR3 comprises 13 residues. The CDR3, as DNA: TGTGCCAGCAGCGTAGATCTAGCGGGGACCCAGTACTTC. Amino acid sequence: CASSVDLAGTQYF.